The source of this T cell receptor beta chain is a study of CD8 T cells in ankylosing spondylitis. Regarding the study as a whole: Among TCR beta sequences, a motif of several highly homologous variants appeared characteristic of ankylosing spondylitis blood.

The V end lost 2 bases, the J end lost 5 bases, and 17 bases lay between the germline ends. CDR3 length: 16 residues. The germline V gene has CDR1 LGHNA and CDR2 YSLEER. TCRdb processed the 5' RACE reads anew with MiXCR; each CDR3 protein has one entry. This table holds 300,000 to 400,000 distinct CDR3 sequences, approximately 20% found once. At least ten counts were recorded for this clonotype. Its specificity is unknown. The sequence derives from a male donor with ankylosing spondylitis. Sequenced: blood, either unsorted or a sorted T cell fraction (not recorded which). The genes are TRBV4-3 and TRBJ2-3; D is perhaps TRBD2 (5 bases). For the CDR3, the DNA is TGCGCCAGCAGCCAAAATCCAGGCAAGGCGGGAGATACGCAGTATTTT. Amino acid sequence: CASSQNPGKAGDTQYF.